Listed below are T cell receptor beta chains from one sample, sequenced in a study of shared T cell receptors in the human thymus. Using immunoSEQ multiplex PCR, the repertoire was profiled, and TCRdb retains in-frame clones only, with some absent. The data show approximately 760,000 clones, approximately 83% seen once. These data also featured in a second study, about human thymus T cells.

Sequencing was performed on thymocytes. Source of these receptors: a girl younger than two with a congenital heart defect. CDR3s include the opening cysteine and the closing phenylalanine or tryptophan. Each record gives: J gene, V gene, clone size, D gene, CDR3 DNA, CDR3 protein. D genes are given only for firm matches. A row's size may be missing; if present it is once, few, many or a size class.

>TRBJ1-1|TRBV30|once|-
TGTGCCTCCGGGGGGGGGCTTTATCTAACTGAAGCTTTCTTT
CASGGGLYLTEAFF
>TRBJ2-6|TRBV14|-|TRBD1
TGTGCCAGCAGCCAGGACAACAGGGGGCCTGGGGCCAACGTCCTGACTTTC
CASSQDNRGPGANVLTF
>TRBJ1-1|TRBV4-1|-|-
TGCGCCAGCAGCCAAGCCCCCGTCGCCAGGGTGAACACTGAAGCTTTCTTT
CASSQAPVARVNTEAFF
>TRBJ2-5|TRBV2|few|TRBD1
TGTGCCAGCAAATTCCCGTCCGGGACAGGGGCCACCCAGTACTTC
CASKFPSGTGATQYF
>TRBJ2-7|TRBV27|once|TRBD1
TGTACCAGCAGACAGGGAGACGAGCAGTACTTC
CTSRQGDEQYF
>TRBJ2-7|TRBV2|few|TRBD2
TGTGCCAGCAGTTTCGGACTAGCGGGGGGTTCTGTCCACGAGCAGTACTTC
CASSFGLAGGSVHEQYF
>TRBJ2-3|TRBV2|-|-
TGTGCCAGCATAGGACAGAAAAGCACAGATACGCAGTATTTT
CASIGQKSTDTQYF
>TRBJ2-2|TRBV6-1|-|TRBD1
TGTGCCAGCAGTGGGGACAGGGATCACCAAACCGGGGAGCTGTTTTTT
CASSGDRDHQTGELFF
>TRBJ1-1|TRBV7-3|-|-
TGTGCCAGCAGTCGCACGGGGGATATGAACACTGAAGCTTTCTTT
CASSRTGDMNTEAFF
>TRBJ1-3|TRBV7-6|-|-
TGTGCCAGCAGCCCTGGGGGCAAGGGTCCGGGAAACACCATATATTTT
CASSPGGKGPGNTIYF
>TRBJ1-1|TRBV11-2|-|-
TGTGCCAGCAGCTTAGATCTCGGCAGGTCGATTGAAGCTTTCTTT
CASSLDLGRSIEAFF
>TRBJ2-7|TRBV18|once|-
TGTGCCAGCTCACCACTTTCCCAGGGGTACTACGAGCAGTACTTC
CASSPLSQGYYEQYF
>TRBJ1-1|TRBV15|-|-
TGTGCCACCAGCAGAGCCCGACAGGAAAAATTTACTAACACTGAAGCTTTCTTT
CATSRARQEKFTNTEAFF
>TRBJ1-2|TRBV5-8|-|-
TGTGCCAGCAGCTTGGGTCGCCAGGGTCCTAACTATGGCTACACCTTC
CASSLGRQGPNYGYTF
>TRBJ1-2|TRBV23-1|few|-
TGCGCCAGCAGTCAATCGAGGGAGGGCCGCTATGGCTACACCTTC
CASSQSREGRYGYTF
>TRBJ2-5|TRBV4-1|-|TRBD2
TGCGCCAGCAGCCCCCCGGGGGGGTCGCTGTACTTC
CASSPPGGSLYF
>TRBJ2-5|TRBV14|-|TRBD2
TGTGCCAGCAGCCAAGATCGTCGGACCCGCGGGGAGGGACGAGAGACCCAGTACTTC
CASSQDRRTRGEGRETQYF
>TRBJ1-1|TRBV2|-|-
TGTGCCAGCTTCTGGACGGGCGGGGGAACTGAAGCTTTCTTT
CASFWTGGGTEAFF
>TRBJ1-6|TRBV7-2|-|-
TGTGCCAGCAGCTTAGAAGGACAGCGCCGTAATTCACCCCTCCACTTT
CASSLEGQRRNSPLHF
>TRBJ2-3|TRBV7-2|few|TRBD2
TGTGCCAGCAGCTTAGCGCTCTCTGGCGGGGGGGCCCTTGCAATGGGGACAGATACGCAGTATTTT
CASSLALSGGGALAMGTDTQYF
>TRBJ1-6|TRBV6-1|-|-
TGTGCCAGCAGTGAAGCGGTGACAGGAAAAAATTCACCCCTCCACTTT
CASSEAVTGKNSPLHF
>TRBJ1-2|TRBV7-8|once|TRBD1
TGTGCCAGCAGCTTAACGGCAGGGGGTAATAACTATGGCTACACCTTC
CASSLTAGGNNYGYTF
>TRBJ1-6|TRBV6-6|once|-
TGTGCCAGCAGTACCCGACTCCCCAGGGTTAATTCACCCCTCCACTTT
CASSTRLPRVNSPLHF